This TCR beta chain was identified during a study of blood T cell repertoires in COVID-19. In the study overall: From the United States, Italy and Spain came samples of acute and convalescent COVID-19. Sources were T cells, B-cell-depleted T cells, or PBMCs; the material itself was cDNA or gDNA.

CDR3 length: 15 residues. Germline lookup yields CDR1 SGHDN and CDR2 FVKESK. V trimming: 1 base; J trimming: 4 bases; junction bases outside the gene matches: 7. Assay used: immunoSEQ multiplex PCR; TCRdb lists only in-frame clones, some missing. The table lists roughly 250,000 clones, approximately 91% of them singletons, with about 0.79% in the top ten. V usage is TRBV14 and J usage is TRBJ2-7; 7 bases align to TRBD1. The specimen sequenced was peripheral blood. This receptor was taken from a young man with COVID-19, enrolled during active disease. CDR3 sequence reads: CASSQARQGWYEQYF. CDR3 sequence (DNA): TGTGCCAGCAGCCAAGCCCGACAGGGATGGTACGAGCAGTACTTC.